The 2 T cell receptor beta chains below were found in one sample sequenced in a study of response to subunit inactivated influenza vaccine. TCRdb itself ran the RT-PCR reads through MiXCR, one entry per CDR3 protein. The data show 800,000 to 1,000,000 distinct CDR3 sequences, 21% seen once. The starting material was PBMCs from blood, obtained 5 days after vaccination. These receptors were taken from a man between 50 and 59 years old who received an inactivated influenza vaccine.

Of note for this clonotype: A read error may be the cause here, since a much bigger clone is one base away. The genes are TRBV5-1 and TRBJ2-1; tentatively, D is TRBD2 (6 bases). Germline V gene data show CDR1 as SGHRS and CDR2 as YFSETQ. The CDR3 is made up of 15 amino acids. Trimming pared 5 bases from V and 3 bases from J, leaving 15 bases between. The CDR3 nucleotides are TGCGCCAGCAGTACGGGGGAGGCCTTCTACAATGAGCAGTTCTTC. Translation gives CASSTGEAFYNEQFF.

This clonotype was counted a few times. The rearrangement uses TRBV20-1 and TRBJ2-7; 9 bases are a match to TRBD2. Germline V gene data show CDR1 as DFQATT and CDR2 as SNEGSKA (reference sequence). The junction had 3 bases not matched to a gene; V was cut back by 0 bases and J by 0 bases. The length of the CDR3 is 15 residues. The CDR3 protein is CSARDPAGGSYEQYF. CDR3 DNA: TGCAGTGCTAGAGATCCAGCGGGAGGCTCCTACGAGCAGTACTTC.